This TCR beta chain was sequenced during a study of identical twins. Study results and limitations: These conclusions were based on statistical analysis (cross-sectional, not following the same donors). Out-of-frame beta chain sequences displayed weaker excess sharing between twins.

Points on this clonotype: Its antigen is not known.

TCRdb independently ran MiXCR on the 5' RACE reads; one entry per CDR3 protein. The profile shows about 920,000 distinct CDR3 sequences, approximately 13% of them singletons. The V end was cut by 1 base, the J end by 4 bases, with 10 bases between. The CDR3 runs to 15 residues. The germline gives CDR1 SGHTA, CDR2 FQGNSA. The sample was also linked to a second study, of yellow fever vaccine responses in identical twins. This second report adds: The authors reported partly convergent, partly personalized vaccine responses in identical twins.

The sequenced sample was PBMCs. The TCR was taken from a woman aged 18-29 years in good health. The chain is built from TRBV7-2 and TRBJ2-2; maybe TRBD2 (6 bases). The CDR3 here is CASSLEGLPTGELFF. CDR3 coding DNA: TGTGCCAGCAGCTTAGAGGGACTCCCCACCGGGGAGCTGTTTTTT.